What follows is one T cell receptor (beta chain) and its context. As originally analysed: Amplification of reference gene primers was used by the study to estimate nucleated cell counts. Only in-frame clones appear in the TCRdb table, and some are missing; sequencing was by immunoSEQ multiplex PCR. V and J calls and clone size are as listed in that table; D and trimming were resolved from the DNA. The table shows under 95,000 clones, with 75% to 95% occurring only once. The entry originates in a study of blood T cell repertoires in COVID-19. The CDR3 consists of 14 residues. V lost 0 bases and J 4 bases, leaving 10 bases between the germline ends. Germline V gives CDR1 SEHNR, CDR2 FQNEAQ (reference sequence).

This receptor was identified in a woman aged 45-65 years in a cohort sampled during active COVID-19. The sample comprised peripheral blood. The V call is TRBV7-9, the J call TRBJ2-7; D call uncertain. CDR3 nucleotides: TGTGCCAGCAGCTTAGCGCGCGGCACTTACGAGCAGTACTTC. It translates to CASSLARGTYEQYF.